This T cell receptor (beta chain) is drawn from a study of chemoradiotherapy in HPV16-positive cancers. Overall study findings and caveats: Candidate HPV-specific clones and E7-related TCR motifs grew in tumor during treatment. Functional assays defining HPV-specific T cells used only two HPV16-positive patients.

The ends were cut back, 4 bases at V and 4 bases at J, with 16 bases in the middle. The CDR3 consists of 15 residues. Looked up from germline, CDR1 is KGHSH and CDR2 is LQKENI. Repertoires were sampled repeatedly during chemoradiotherapy. The protocol was immunoSEQ multiplex PCR, while the TCRdb copy is restricted to in-frame clones and leaves out a portion. The sample consists of about 8,900 clones, around two thirds of them appearing once. A word on this clone: Its antigen is as yet unknown.

This chain joins TRBV18 and TRBJ1-2; D is unclear. Sampling was conducted from a patient who underwent chemoradiotherapy. This receptor was obtained from a human donor with HPV-associated anogenital cancer. CDR3 DNA: TGTGCCAGCTCACAGTCAAGTGGTGGTCTCTATGGCTACACCTTC. Translating it yields CASSQSSGGLYGYTF.